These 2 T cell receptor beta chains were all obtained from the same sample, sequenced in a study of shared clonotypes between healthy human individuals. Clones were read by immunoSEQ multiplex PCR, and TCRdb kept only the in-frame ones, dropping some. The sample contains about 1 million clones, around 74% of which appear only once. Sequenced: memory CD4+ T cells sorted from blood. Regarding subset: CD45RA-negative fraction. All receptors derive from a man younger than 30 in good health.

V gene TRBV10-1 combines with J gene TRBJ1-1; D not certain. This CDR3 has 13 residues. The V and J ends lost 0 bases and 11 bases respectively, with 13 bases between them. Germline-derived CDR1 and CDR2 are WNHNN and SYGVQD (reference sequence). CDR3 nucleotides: TGCGCCAGCAGTGAGTCGACGGGGAAATCGGCTTTCTTT. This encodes CASSESTGKSAFF.

The CDR3 DNA is TGTGCCAGCAGTTACTCCCCTAGCGGGAGAGAGACCCAGTACTTC. Translation gives CASSYSPSGRETQYF. The chain has TRBV6-5 and TRBJ2-5; TRBD2 agrees at 10 bases. There are 15 residues in the CDR3. V dropped 0 bases and J dropped 4; count of bases not matched to a gene: 2. From germline, CDR1 is MNHEY and CDR2 SVGAGI.